These 5 T cell receptor beta chains were all obtained from the same sample, sequenced in a study of patients and donors after allogeneic stem cell transplantation. TCRdb processed the RT-PCR reads anew with MiXCR; each CDR3 protein has one entry. The sample consists of some 880,000 distinct CDR3 sequences, 15% to 20% of them appearing once. The sequenced sample was blood, either unsorted or a sorted T cell fraction (not recorded which). The receptors were sampled from a human donor who was either an allogeneic HSCT recipient or a stem cell or donor lymphocyte infusion donor (not recorded which). It is not recorded whose cells these are; they may come from a transplant donor.

This clonotype has a handful of counts. The CDR3 nucleotides are TGTGCCAGCAGCACAGGACCAGATACGCAGTATTTT. As protein: CASSTGPDTQYF. The chain recombines TRBV6-2 or TRBV6-3 with TRBJ2-3, with TRBD1 as a possible D gene (5 bases). The CDR3 consists of 12 residues. Germline CDR1 is MNHEY and CDR2 is SVGEGT. V lost 6 bases and J lost 4, with 8 bases in between.

The rearrangement joins TRBV27 to TRBJ1-3; D is unclear. The CDR3 length is 15 residues. Germline CDR1 is MNHEY and CDR2 is SMNVEV (reference sequence). The V gene lost 2 bases and the J gene lost 4 bases, with 12 bases spanning the gap. The CDR3 protein is CASSLAGRLGNTIYF. DNA of the CDR3: TGTGCCAGCAGTTTAGCGGGCCGGCTAGGAAACACCATATATTTT.

This clonotype has just a few counts. The chain joins TRBV6-2 or TRBV6-3 to TRBJ2-1; TRBD2 matches 7 bases. Germline values: CDR1 MNHEY, CDR2 SVGEGT. The CDR3 spans 14 residues. Germline trimming cut 6 bases from V and 1 base from J; bases unmatched to any gene: 3. The CDR3 coding sequence is TGTGCCAGCAGATGGGGGGGGTCCTACAATGAGCAGTTCTTC. Protein: CASRWGGSYNEQFF.

The chain carries TRBV20-1 and TRBJ2-1; D unclear. V was pared by 1 base and J by 0 bases, with 7 bases between. In germline, CDR1 is DFQATT, CDR2 SNEGSKA (reference sequence). CDR3 length: 14 amino acids. CDR3: CSARVGSSYNEQFF. Here the CDR3 DNA reads TGCAGTGCTAGAGTGGGAAGCTCCTACAATGAGCAGTTCTTC.

This chain uses TRBV6-2 or TRBV6-3 with TRBJ2-4; D may be TRBD1 (7 bases). V gave up 6 bases and J gave up 5 bases, with 26 bases separating them. This CDR3 has 18 amino acids. From germline, CDR1 is MNHEY and CDR2 SVGEGT. The CDR3 region is CASRRRGGGFRGENIQYF. The CDR3 bases are TGTGCCAGCAGAAGGAGAGGAGGGGGCTTTAGGGGGGAAAACATTCAGTACTTC.